These 19 T cell receptor beta chains were sequenced from one sample in a study of cytomegalovirus exposure and HLA in healthy donors. PCR was performed using 60 Vbeta and 13 Jbeta primers. Only in-frame clones appear in the TCRdb table, and some are missing; sequencing was by immunoSEQ multiplex PCR. The data contain roughly 190,000 clones, approximately 79% of them singletons. The sample was PBMCs. These receptor sequences come from a woman aged 18-29 years in good health and CMV-seronegative.

The J gene is TRBJ1-2, the V gene TRBV21-1; the table assigns TRBD1, which was not confirmed against the DNA. TRBV21-1 is a documented pseudogene. CDR3 length: 17 amino acids. The chain's CDR3 is CASTQGGQGQGNYGYTF. CDR3 DNA: TGTGCCAGCACCCAGGGGGGACAGGGGCAAGGTAACTATGGCTACACCTTC.

V and J are TRBV6-5 and TRBJ2-1; D perhaps matches TRBD1 (5 bases). CDR1 MNHEY and CDR2 SVGAGI come from the germline V gene. The CDR3 consists of 15 residues. V was shortened by 0 bases and J by 6 bases, with 12 bases between the two germline ends. The CDR3 here is CASSYSLGRSNEQFF. CDR3 DNA: TGTGCCAGCAGTTACTCTCTGGGGCGCAGCAATGAGCAGTTCTTC.

The rearrangement uses TRBV28 and TRBJ1-5; 10 bases match TRBD1. Unmatched junction bases numbered 2, after V lost 6 bases and J lost 3 bases. Germline V gene lookup returns CDR1 MDHEN and CDR2 SYDVKM. This CDR3 comprises 14 residues. The CDR3 DNA follows: TGTGCCAGCAGGACAGGGGGCCCCAATCAGCCCCAGCATTTT. This codes for CASRTGGPNQPQHF.

The V call is TRBV9, the J call TRBJ2-5, with TRBD2 identical over 10 bases. V lost 0 bases to trimming and J lost 4 bases; unmatched junction nucleotides: 9. Germline assignment: CDR1 SGDLS and CDR2 YYNGEE. The CDR3 is 17 residues long. CDR3 sequence: CASSVAGSGGAVETQYF. CDR3 nucleotides: TGTGCCAGCAGCGTAGCGGGGAGCGGGGGGGCTGTAGAGACCCAGTACTTC.

The CDR3 coding sequence is TGTGCCAGTTCCGGGACTAGCGGGTACAATGAGCAGTTCTTC. It specifies CASSGTSGYNEQFF. J is TRBJ2-1 and V is TRBV27; 12 nucleotides agree with TRBD2. This CDR3 is built from 14 residues. Germline loops: CDR1 MNHEY, CDR2 SMNVEV (reference sequence). V lost 9 bases to trimming and J lost 4 bases; unmatched junction nucleotides: 4.

This chain uses TRBV6-5 with TRBJ1-5, with 7 nucleotides matching TRBD1. CDR3 length equals 15 residues. Germline trimming cut 6 bases from V and 3 bases from J; bases unmatched to any gene: 8. The germline V gene encodes CDR1 MNHEY and CDR2 SVGAGI. CDR3 residues: CASRSRDSNNQPQHF. The CDR3 DNA reads as TGTGCCAGCAGAAGCCGGGACAGCAACAATCAGCCCCAGCATTTT.

The chain uses TRBV5-1 and TRBJ2-3, with 9 nucleotides matching TRBD1. CDR1 is SGHRS, CDR2 YFSETQ, per germline. This CDR3 is built from 16 residues. After removal of 4 bases from V and 1 base from J, the junction contained 7 bases not matched to a gene. The CDR3 DNA follows: TGCGCCAGCAGCGTCACTAGGGACAGGGGCACAGATACGCAGTATTTT. It translates to CASSVTRDRGTDTQYF.

V gene TRBV30 combines with J gene TRBJ2-7; 7 bases align to TRBD1. CDR3 length: 15 residues. The trim removed 0 bases at V and 6 bases at J, leaving 11 bases unmatched. CDR1 is GTSNPN and CDR2 is SVGIG in the germline V gene (reference sequence). As DNA, the CDR3 is TGTGCCTGGAGTGTGCAGGGGGTAAATCCCTGCGAGCAGTACTTC. Amino acids: CAWSVQGVNPCEQYF.

In its sample, this clone was seen once. The rearrangement links TRBV6-1 to TRBJ1-6; D unclear. V was pared by 3 bases and J by 4 bases, with 19 bases between. CDR3 length equals 18 residues. From germline, CDR1 is MNHNS and CDR2 SASEGT. CDR3 sequence: CASSDRTLGKGYNSPLHF. For the CDR3, the DNA is TGTGCCAGCAGTGATCGGACTCTCGGAAAGGGATATAATTCACCCCTCCACTTT.

J is TRBJ2-3 and V is TRBV2; D uncertain. This CDR3 has 11 amino acids. Germline V gene data show CDR1 as SNHLY and CDR2 as FYNNEI. The V gene lost 3 bases and the J gene lost 5 bases, with 3 bases spanning the gap. CDR3: CASSDRDTQYF. CDR3 sequence (DNA): TGTGCCAGCAGTGATCGAGATACGCAGTATTTT.

The chain combines TRBV28 with TRBJ1-6; D is undetermined. V was trimmed by 6 bases and J by 11 bases, leaving 26 bases between them. Per germline, CDR1 MDHEN and CDR2 SYDVKM. The CDR3 sequence is 17 residues long. The CDR3 coding sequence is TGTGCCAGCAGCTTTGGCAACCGGGAAAAAAAATATGCACCCCTCCACTTT. Its translation is CASSFGNREKKYAPLHF. The whole variable domain, filled in from reference TRBV28 and TRBJ1-6, reads DVKVTQSSRYLVKRTGEKVFLECVQDMDHENMFWYRQDPGLGLRLIYFSYDVKMKEKGDIPEGYSVSREKKERFSLILESASTNQTSMYLCASSFGNREKKYAPLHFGNGTRLTVT.

The chain links TRBV6-5 to TRBJ1-2, with D possibly TRBD1 on 6 matching bases. The CDR3 is made up of 13 amino acids. V gave up 0 bases and J gave up 4 bases, with 6 bases separating them. CDR1 is MNHEY, CDR2 SVGAGI, per germline. The CDR3 DNA reads as TGTGCCAGCAGTTACTCGGACAGCTATGGCTACACCTTC. Protein product: CASSYSDSYGYTF.

The chain has TRBV11-3 and TRBJ2-1; 9 nucleotides match TRBD2. V dropped 1 base and J dropped 8; count of bases not matched to a gene: 6. Germline CDR1 SGHNT, CDR2 YENEEA. This CDR3 has 15 amino acids. CDR3 sequence: CASSLGGGASDEQFF. The CDR3 DNA sequence: TGTGCCAGCAGCTTAGGCGGGGGGGCCTCGGATGAGCAGTTCTTC.

The CDR3 DNA is TGCGCCAGCAGCTTCCCTAGGACAGGGGACTACAATGAGCAGTTCTTC. This sequence encodes CASSFPRTGDYNEQFF. This rearrangement joins TRBV5-1 to TRBJ2-1, with 9 nucleotides matching TRBD1. This CDR3 has 16 amino acids. V was pared by 2 bases and J by 3 bases, with 6 bases of the junction left unmatched. Germline V gene sequence: CDR1 SGHRS, CDR2 YFSETQ.

The chain combines TRBV7-9 with TRBJ1-4; 8 bases line up with TRBD1. V lost 5 bases to trimming and J lost 5 bases; unmatched junction nucleotides: 4. The CDR3 loop spans 14 amino acids. The V gene's germline CDR1 is SEHNR and CDR2 FQNEAQ (reference sequence). The CDR3 coding sequence is TGTGCCAGCAGCCCCAGGACAGGGAATGAAAAACTGTTTTTT. Translated: CASSPRTGNEKLFF.

The gene calls are TRBV6-6 and TRBJ2-7; maybe TRBD2 (6 bases). Germline CDR1 reads MNHNY; CDR2 reads SVGAGI (reference sequence). The CDR3 spans 14 residues. Trimming pared 2 bases from V and 0 bases from J, leaving 8 bases between. DNA of the CDR3: TGTGCCAGCAGTTACCGCGGGGCCTCCTACGAGCAGTACTTC. It codes for CASSYRGASYEQYF.

The V and J genes are TRBV6-5 and TRBJ1-6; TRBD1 matches at 12 bases. The CDR3 is 15 amino acids. Germline V gene lookup returns CDR1 MNHEY and CDR2 SVGAGI. Unmatched junction bases numbered 8, after V lost 6 bases and J lost 11 bases. The CDR3 sequence is CASSPGTGGLAPLHF. As DNA, the CDR3 is TGTGCCAGCAGCCCCGGGACAGGGGGCCTAGCACCCCTCCACTTT.

The chain recombines TRBV6-5 with TRBJ1-6; 7 bases line up with TRBD1. Losses at the gene ends were 0 bases for V and 9 bases for J; bases not matched to a gene: 5. The CDR3 totals 15 residues. Germline CDR1 is MNHEY and CDR2 is SVGAGI. CDR3 amino acids: CASSYSLGGGSPLHF. The CDR3 DNA reads as TGTGCCAGCAGTTACTCGTTAGGGGGCGGTTCACCCCTCCACTTT.

This clone was picked up a small number of times. This chain uses TRBV5-1 with TRBJ2-1; 8 bases are a match to TRBD2. V lost 1 base and J lost 7; bases outside the gene matches: 16. CDR3 size: 18 residues. CDR1 is SGHRS and CDR2 is YFSETQ in the germline V gene. The CDR3 bases are TGCGCCAGCAGCTTGATTGCCGGGGGGGCCTCTCTTGCAAATGAGCAGTTCTTC. Amino acid sequence: CASSLIAGGASLANEQFF.